One and the same sample provided the 26 T cell receptor beta chains below, sequenced in a study of shared clonotypes between healthy human individuals. CD8 cells regarded as naive lacked CD45RO, were positively chosen for CCR7, and omitted terminally differentiated effector memory CD45RA+ cells. TCRdb keeps only in-frame clones here, not all; method: immunoSEQ multiplex PCR. The data show 630,000 or so clones, with 95% to 98% seen just once and 0.3% held by the top ten. The specimen was naive CD8+ T cells sorted from blood. Receptors were obtained from a man aged 30 to 39 in good health.

V gene TRBV4-1 combines with J gene TRBJ2-2; 9 bases align to TRBD1. CDR1 is MGHRA, CDR2 YSYEKL, per germline. The V gene end was trimmed by 5 bases and the J gene end by 6 bases; junction bases not matched to a gene: 7. This CDR3 has 15 residues. This CDR3 is CASSGDRASPGELFF. For the CDR3, the DNA is TGCGCCAGCAGCGGGGACAGGGCATCCCCCGGGGAGCTGTTTTTT.

The V call is TRBV28, the J call TRBJ2-7; 10 positions agree with TRBD2. After removal of 6 bases from V and 3 bases from J, the junction contained 14 bases not matched to a gene. Germline CDR1 is MDHEN and CDR2 is SYDVKM. There are 17 residues in the CDR3. CDR3 protein: CASSFHSSGRSFYEQYF. The CDR3 nucleotides are TGTGCCAGCAGCTTTCATTCTAGCGGGAGAAGTTTCTACGAGCAGTACTTC.

This chain uses TRBV4-1 with TRBJ1-2, with a weak D call TRBD1 (5 bases). CDR3 length: 17 amino acids. Germline V CDR1 and CDR2: MGHRA, YSYEKL. Trimming stripped 1 base from V and 3 bases from J, with 18 bases between. The CDR3 sequence: CASSQGSLVRDDYGYTF. The CDR3 coding sequence is TGCGCCAGCAGCCAAGGGAGCCTGGTAAGGGACGACTATGGCTACACCTTC.

Comment on this clone: Other DNA sequences in this sample translate to the same CDR3. CDR3 in DNA: TGTGCCAGTAGTATAGGTGGGGGTGCTTCCTACGAGCAGTACTTC. It codes for CASSIGGGASYEQYF. This chain connects TRBV19 to TRBJ2-7; D is perhaps TRBD1 or TRBD2 (5 bases each). With 1 base removed from V and 1 base from J, the gap between germline ends came to 11 bases. CDR3 size: 15 residues. Per the germline V gene, CDR1 is LNHDA and CDR2 is SQIVND (reference sequence).

V is TRBV7-9 and J is TRBJ2-5, with a weak D call TRBD1 (5 bases). This CDR3 is 14 amino acids long. From germline, CDR1 is SEHNR and CDR2 FQNEAQ (reference sequence). Between the trimmed V and J ends, which lost 5 bases and 8 bases, there was a span of 18 bases. The CDR3 sequence: CASSLETALGTQYF. The CDR3 nucleotides are TGTGCCAGCAGCCTAGAGACAGCTCTCGGCACCCAGTACTTC. Together with reference TRBV7-9 and TRBJ2-5, the CDR3 gives the full variable domain: DTGVSQNPRHKITKRGQNVTFRCDPISEHNRLYWYRQTLGQGPEFLTYFQNEAQLEKSRLLSDRFSAERPKGSFSTLEIQRTEQGDSAMYLCASSLETALGTQYFGPGTRLLVL.

The genes are TRBV19 and TRBJ2-7; D is possibly TRBD2 (5 bases). The germline V and J ends were trimmed by 1 base and 5 bases, with 9 bases remaining between them. Germline V CDR1 and CDR2: LNHDA, SQIVND (reference sequence). The CDR3 is 13 residues long. The DNA of the CDR3 is TGTGCCAGTAGTATAGGAGGGTCGGACGAGCAGTACTTC. Protein: CASSIGGSDEQYF.

This clone occurred once. This chain connects TRBV21-1 to TRBJ2-1; no DNA check was done on the table's D call, TRBD2. TRBV21-1 is reported as a pseudogene. The CDR3 runs 17 residues. Written as DNA, the CDR3 is TGTGCCAGCAGCAAAGCCGTTGCGGAAAGCTCCTACAATGAGCAGTTCTTC. Encoded protein: CASSKAVAESSYNEQFF.

The CDR3, as DNA: TGTGCCAGCAGCCGTCAAAGAGGCAGTATCCAAGAGACCCAGTACTTC. It codes for CASSRQRGSIQETQYF. The V gene is TRBV27, the J gene TRBJ2-5; no clear D gene. This CDR3 spans 16 amino acids. Germline values: CDR1 MNHEY, CDR2 SMNVEV (reference sequence). The germline V and J ends were trimmed by 6 bases and 1 base, with 18 bases remaining between them.

This clone came up once. V and J are TRBV9 and TRBJ2-3; 9 bases match TRBD1. The germline CDR1 and CDR2 sequences are SGDLS and YYNGEE. The junction had 5 bases not matched to a gene; V was cut back by 0 bases and J by 3 bases. The CDR3 has 16 amino acids. The CDR3 nucleotides read TGTGCCAGCAGCGTAGGCCTTGACAGGGGGACAGATACGCAGTATTTT. Translation gives CASSVGLDRGTDTQYF.

V is TRBV28 and J is TRBJ2-2; D is uncertain. The CDR3 has 11 residues. CDR1 and CDR2 (germline): MDHEN, SYDVKM. Trimming removed 6 bases from V and 6 bases from J, with 5 bases in between. The CDR3 here is CASRRSGELFF. The CDR3, as DNA: TGTGCCAGCAGGCGTTCCGGGGAGCTGTTTTTT.

This chain joins TRBV9 and TRBJ1-2, with TRBD1 as a possible D gene (6 bases). This CDR3 contains 14 residues. With 0 bases removed from V and 3 bases from J, the gap between germline ends came to 9 bases. Germline V lookup: CDR1 SGDLS, CDR2 YYNGEE. DNA for the CDR3: TGTGCCAGCAGCGTAGCGGGGGGCGACTATGGCTACACCTTC. Its protein product is CASSVAGGDYGYTF. Filled out from reference TRBV9 and TRBJ1-2, the complete variable domain reads DSGVTQTPKHLITATGQRVTLRCSPRSGDLSVYWYQQSLDQGLQFLIQYYNGEERAKGNILERFSAQQFPDLHSELNLSSLELGDSALYFCASSVAGGDYGYTFGSGTRLTVV.

The chain joins TRBV2 to TRBJ2-5; D remains unclear. Trimming pared 4 bases from V and 0 bases from J, leaving 6 bases between. Germline-derived CDR1 and CDR2 are SNHLY and FYNNEI. The CDR3 totals 13 residues. CDR3 nucleotides: TGTGCCAGCAGTGGTCTTTACCAAGAGACCCAGTACTTC. It encodes CASSGLYQETQYF.

This chain uses TRBV4-1 with TRBJ2-5, with D tentatively TRBD1 (5 bases). The CDR3 totals 13 residues. Germline CDR1 is MGHRA and CDR2 is YSYEKL. V was cut by 4 bases and J by 5 bases, with 11 bases left in between. CDR3: CASSPQVWETQYF. The CDR3 DNA follows: TGCGCCAGCAGCCCACAGGTCTGGGAGACCCAGTACTTC.

The chain has TRBV13 and TRBJ2-2; no clear D gene. The germline gives CDR1 PRHDT, CDR2 FYEKMQ (reference sequence). With 6 bases removed from V and 8 bases from J, the gap between germline ends came to 13 bases. CDR3 length equals 13 residues. CDR3 DNA: TGTGCCAGCAGTCCACCTCCCAGGGGGGAGCTGTTTTTT. Translated: CASSPPPRGELFF. Looking up the rest from reference TRBV13 and TRBJ2-2 gives the full variable domain: AAGVIQSPRHLIKEKRETATLKCYPIPRHDTVYWYQQGPGQDPQFLISFYEKMQSDKGSIPDRFSAQQFSDYHSELNMSSLELGDSALYFCASSPPPRGELFFGEGSRLTVL.

V and J are TRBV7-9 and TRBJ2-5; TRBD2 might be the D (6 bases). Germline values: CDR1 SEHNR, CDR2 FQNEAQ (reference sequence). The CDR3 is made up of 14 amino acids. Trimming stripped 5 bases from V and 1 base from J, with 11 bases between. This CDR3 is CASSLDYLQETQYF. CDR3 nucleotides: TGTGCCAGCAGCCTGGACTACCTCCAAGAGACCCAGTACTTC. The whole variable domain, filled in from reference TRBV7-9 and TRBJ2-5, reads DTGVSQNPRHKITKRGQNVTFRCDPISEHNRLYWYRQTLGQGPEFLTYFQNEAQLEKSRLLSDRFSAERPKGSFSTLEIQRTEQGDSAMYLCASSLDYLQETQYFGPGTRLLVL.

This chain connects TRBV13 to TRBJ2-3; 8 bases are a match to TRBD2. Germline-derived CDR1 and CDR2 are PRHDT and FYEKMQ (reference sequence). V trimming: 5 bases; J trimming: 6 bases; junction bases outside the gene matches: 10. This CDR3 spans 15 amino acids. DNA for the CDR3: TGTGCCAGCAGCGTTAGCGGGGACGGGTCCGATACGCAGTATTTT. Amino acids: CASSVSGDGSDTQYF.

The gene calls are TRBV14 and TRBJ2-7; 7 bases agree with TRBD1. Trimming removed 3 bases from V and 1 base from J; junction bases left unmatched: 6. CDR1 is SGHDN and CDR2 is FVKESK in the germline V gene. The CDR3 extends over 15 amino acids. Here the CDR3 reads CASSQTGYSSYEQYF. CDR3 DNA: TGTGCCAGCAGCCAGACAGGGTACAGTTCCTACGAGCAGTACTTC.

The chain carries TRBV25-1 and TRBJ1-2; no reliable D call. Trimming cost V 1 base and J 4 bases, with 22 bases left between them. Germline-derived CDR1 and CDR2 are MGHDK and SYGVNS. The CDR3 is made up of 18 amino acids. The CDR3, as DNA: TGTGCCAGCAGTGAATTCCGGATTGGGGAGGGCCGACCCTATGGCTACACCTTC. Amino acid sequence: CASSEFRIGEGRPYGYTF.

The rearrangement joins TRBV7-9 to TRBJ2-3, with 7 bases aligning to TRBD1. V gave up 5 bases and J gave up 3 bases; unmatched junction bases: 11. The germline gives CDR1 SEHNR, CDR2 FQNEAQ (reference sequence). This CDR3 contains 16 residues. CDR3 protein: CASSPPSGTVTDTQYF. DNA for the CDR3: TGTGCCAGCAGCCCCCCATCCGGGACAGTTACAGATACGCAGTATTTT.

V gene TRBV28 combines with J gene TRBJ2-7, with 7 bases matching TRBD2. From germline, CDR1 is MDHEN and CDR2 SYDVKM. The CDR3 totals 16 residues. Trimming cost V 4 bases and J 7 bases; bases outside gene matches: 16. The CDR3 loop is CASSSLWASGVPEQYF. The CDR3 nucleotides read TGTGCCAGCAGTTCCCTTTGGGCTAGCGGTGTTCCGGAGCAGTACTTC.

The V call is TRBV6-7, the J call TRBJ1-4, with D uncertain. TRBV6-7 is flagged as an ORF with uncertain function. Trimming pared 7 bases from V and 7 bases from J, leaving 22 bases between. The CDR3 runs 16 residues. The CDR3: CASTPRKGPVGEKLFF. CDR3 coding DNA: TGTGCCAGCACCCCCCGTAAAGGGCCCGTTGGTGAAAAACTGTTTTTT.

The chain uses TRBV27 and TRBJ2-1, with 13 bases aligning to TRBD2. CDR3 length equals 15 residues. Germline V CDR1 and CDR2: MNHEY, SMNVEV (reference sequence). V was clipped by 6 bases and J by 14 bases; unmatched bases: 13. The CDR3 DNA sequence: TGTGCCAGCAGCTACACTACCATGACTAGCGGGAGGAAGTTCTTC. Its protein product is CASSYTTMTSGRKFF.

The J gene is TRBJ2-3, the V gene TRBV10-3; 10 positions agree with TRBD2. This CDR3 contains 15 residues. CDR1 and CDR2 from the germline V gene are ENHRY and SYGVKD. V lost 7 bases, J lost 4 bases, and 8 bases stayed unmatched. Written as DNA, the CDR3 is TGTGCCATCACGGCTAGCGGGAGTTCAGCAGATACGCAGTATTTT. It yields the protein CAITASGSSADTQYF.

J is TRBJ2-7 and V is TRBV6-5, with 7 bases that match TRBD1. J lost 4 bases, V lost 2 bases, and 2 bases had no gene match. Germline loops: CDR1 MNHEY, CDR2 SVGAGI. The CDR3 is 13 amino acids. CDR3 loop: CASSYTGEYEQYF. The CDR3 nucleotides read TGTGCCAGCAGTTACACAGGGGAATACGAGCAGTACTTC.

The V call is TRBV14, the J call TRBJ1-2; 8 nucleotides match TRBD1. V lost 3 bases and J lost 4; bases outside the gene matches: 4. The CDR3 runs to 14 residues. Germline CDR1 and CDR2: SGHDN and FVKESK. The CDR3 DNA reads as TGTGCCAGCAGCCACCCCAGGGGGCCCTATGGCTACACCTTC. It codes for CASSHPRGPYGYTF.

The gene calls are TRBV30 and TRBJ2-1; 9 bases fit TRBD2. V lost 2 bases, J lost 7 bases, and 6 bases stayed unmatched. The length of the CDR3 is 14 residues. Germline assignment: CDR1 GTSNPN and CDR2 SVGIG (reference sequence). The CDR3 DNA reads TGTGCCTGGAGTATAGTAGCGGGAGAGAATGAGCAGTTCTTC. Protein sequence: CAWSIVAGENEQFF. Full variable domain (outside the CDR3, taken from reference TRBV30 and TRBJ2-1): SQTIHQWPATLVQPVGSPLSLECTVEGTSNPNLYWYRQAAGRGLQLLFYSVGIGQISSEVPQNLSASRPQDRQFILSSKKLLLSDSGFYLCAWSIVAGENEQFFGPGTRLTVL.